This T cell receptor (beta chain) emerged from a study of OX40 agonist ivuxolimab in advanced cancers. Cycle 7 day 1, cycle 4 day 1, and baseline were the timepoints at which blood was sampled. The data were produced by immunoSEQ multiplex PCR, yet TCRdb's version contains in-frame clones alone and is incomplete. This table holds roughly 23,000 clones, 75% to 90% found once. The CDR3 totals 14 residues. Germline CDR1 and CDR2: GTSNPN and SVGIG (reference sequence). V lost 4 bases and J lost 5; bases outside the gene matches: 6. The sequencing used CD4+ or CD8+ T cells sorted from blood, collected in a trial of the OX40 agonist ivuxolimab. The sequence was obtained from an adult with an advanced solid tumor such as melanoma, head and neck, liver or kidney cancer. J is TRBJ1-5 and V is TRBV30; 9 bases are shared with TRBD1. The CDR3 DNA is TGTGCCTGGAACCCGGGACAGGGTCATCAGCCCCAGCATTTT. Its protein product is CAWNPGQGHQPQHF.